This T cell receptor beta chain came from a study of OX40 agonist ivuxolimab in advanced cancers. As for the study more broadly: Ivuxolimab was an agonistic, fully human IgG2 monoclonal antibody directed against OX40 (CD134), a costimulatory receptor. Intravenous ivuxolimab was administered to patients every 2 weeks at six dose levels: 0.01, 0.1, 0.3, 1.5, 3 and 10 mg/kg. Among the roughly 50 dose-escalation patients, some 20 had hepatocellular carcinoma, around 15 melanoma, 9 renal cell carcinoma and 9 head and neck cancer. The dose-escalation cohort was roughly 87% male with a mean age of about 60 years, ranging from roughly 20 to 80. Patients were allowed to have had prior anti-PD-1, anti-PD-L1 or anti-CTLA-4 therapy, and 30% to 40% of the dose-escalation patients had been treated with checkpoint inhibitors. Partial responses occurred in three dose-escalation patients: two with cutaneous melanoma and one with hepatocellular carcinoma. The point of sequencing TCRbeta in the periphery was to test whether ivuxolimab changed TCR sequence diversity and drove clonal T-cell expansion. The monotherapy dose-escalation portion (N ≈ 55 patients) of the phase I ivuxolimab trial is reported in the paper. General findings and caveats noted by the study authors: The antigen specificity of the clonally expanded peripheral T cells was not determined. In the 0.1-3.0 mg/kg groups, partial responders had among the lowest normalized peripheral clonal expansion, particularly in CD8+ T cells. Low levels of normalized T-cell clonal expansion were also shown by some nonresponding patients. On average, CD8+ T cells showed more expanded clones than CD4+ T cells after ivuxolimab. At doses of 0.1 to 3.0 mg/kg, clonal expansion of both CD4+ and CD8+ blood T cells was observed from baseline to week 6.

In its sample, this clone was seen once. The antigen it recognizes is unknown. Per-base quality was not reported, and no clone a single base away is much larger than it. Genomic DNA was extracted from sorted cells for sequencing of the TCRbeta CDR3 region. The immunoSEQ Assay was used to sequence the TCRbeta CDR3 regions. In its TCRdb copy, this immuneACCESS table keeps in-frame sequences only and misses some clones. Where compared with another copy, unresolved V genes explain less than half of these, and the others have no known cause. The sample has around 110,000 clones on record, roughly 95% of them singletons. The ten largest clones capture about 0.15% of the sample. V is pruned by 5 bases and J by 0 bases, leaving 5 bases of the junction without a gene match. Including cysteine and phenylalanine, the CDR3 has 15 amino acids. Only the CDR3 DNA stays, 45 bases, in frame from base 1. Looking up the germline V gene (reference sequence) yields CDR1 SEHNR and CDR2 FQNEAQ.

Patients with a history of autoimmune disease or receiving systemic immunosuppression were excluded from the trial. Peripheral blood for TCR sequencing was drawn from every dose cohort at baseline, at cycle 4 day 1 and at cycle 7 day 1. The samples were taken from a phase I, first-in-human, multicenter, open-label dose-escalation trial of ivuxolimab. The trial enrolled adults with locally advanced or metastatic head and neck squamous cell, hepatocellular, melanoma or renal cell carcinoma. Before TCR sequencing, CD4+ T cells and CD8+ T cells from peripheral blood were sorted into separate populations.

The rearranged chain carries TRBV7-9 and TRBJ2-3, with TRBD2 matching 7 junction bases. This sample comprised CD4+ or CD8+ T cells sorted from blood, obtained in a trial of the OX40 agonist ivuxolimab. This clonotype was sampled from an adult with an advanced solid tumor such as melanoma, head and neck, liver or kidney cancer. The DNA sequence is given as TGTGCCAGCAGCACCGGACTAGTGAGCACAGATACGCAGTATTTT. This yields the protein CASSTGLVSTDTQYF.